The clone carrying this T cell receptor beta chain was picked up one time. The data were obtained in a study of T cells in Graves' hyperthyroidism and ophthalmopathy. The length of the CDR3 is 14 residues. V lost 7 bases to trimming and J lost 2 bases; unmatched junction nucleotides: 8. CDR1 and CDR2 (germline): SEHNR, FQNEAQ (reference sequence). Amplified regions were TCR beta CDR3 sequences from RNA transcripts. When the TCR CDR3 underwent first-round RT-PCR, the HTBI primer set was used. MiXCR, run by TCRdb on the multiplex PCR reads, gives a single entry per CDR3 protein. The sample records approximately 420,000 distinct CDR3 sequences, 12% to 15% being singletons.

Sequencing was carried out using blood. The sequence derives from a woman between 18 and 29 years old with Graves' hyperthyroidism. The chain has TRBV7-9 and TRBJ2-7; 7 nucleotides match TRBD1. CDR3 sequence: CASTYRDSPYEQYF. CDR3 in DNA: TGTGCCAGCACCTATAGGGACAGCCCCTACGAGCAGTACTTC.